This T cell receptor (beta chain) came from a study of shared clonotypes between healthy human individuals. Clones were sequenced by immunoSEQ multiplex PCR, and TCRdb holds only the in-frame ones, with some missing. The sample lists nearly 750,000 clones; 55% to 75% were seen once. Germline CDR1 and CDR2: SGDLS and YYNGEE. There are 17 residues in the CDR3. V was clipped by 4 bases and J by 6 bases; unmatched bases: 12. The sample taken for sequencing was memory CD4+ T cells sorted from blood. As for subset: CD45RA-negative fraction. This rearrangement joins TRBV9 to TRBJ2-1; 11 nucleotides match TRBD2. The source is a woman in her 30s in good health. The CDR3 protein is CASSLRMSSGRPNEQFF. DNA for the CDR3: TGTGCCAGCAGCCTTCGCATGTCTAGCGGGAGGCCCAATGAGCAGTTCTTC.